This T cell receptor beta chain was identified during a study of tumor and adjacent non-tumor tissue in lung cancer. The wider study: Aged about 31 to 85 years, patients included under 13 men and a few women with stage I to III disease.

A word on this clonotype: Its antigen is not identified.

The library came from three nested PCR rounds adapted from ARM-PCR protocols. TCRdb re-called the multiplex PCR reads with MiXCR, one entry per CDR3 protein. This table has over 100,000 distinct CDR3 sequences, roughly two thirds appearing once. Study-level findings and limits: Normal lung showed higher cumulative top 100 clone frequency than tumor. Shorter survival was associated with higher TCR diversity in tumors.

Germline trimming cut 11 bases from V and 4 bases from J; bases unmatched to any gene: 11. The CDR3 runs 14 residues. Germline V gene data show CDR1 as ENHRY and CDR2 as SYGVKD. No cell sorting was done before RNA was extracted from the tissue. Distant lung tissue was collected more than 3 cm away from the tumor edge. The chain couples TRBV10-3 to TRBJ2-5, with TRBD1 matching 9 bases. Specimen: distant non-tumor lung tissue. The TCR comes from a man aged 55 to 69 with non-small cell lung cancer. CDR3 loop: CAATQGASVETQYF. The CDR3, as DNA: TGTGCCGCAACACAGGGGGCCTCAGTAGAGACCCAGTACTTC.